The 12 T cell receptor beta chains below were found in one sample sequenced in a study of blood T cell repertoires in COVID-19. Profiling relied on immunoSEQ multiplex PCR, and the TCRdb table lists in-frame clones only, not all of them. The sample yields hundreds of thousands of clones, 75% to 90% seen once. The sequencing input was PBMCs or T cells enriched from blood (not recorded which). The receptors come from a man aged 30 to 45 who had recovered from COVID-19.

The chain couples TRBV7-2 to TRBJ1-2; 9 nucleotides line up with TRBD1. The trim removed 4 bases at V and 2 bases at J, leaving 2 bases unmatched. Germline assignment: CDR1 SGHTA and CDR2 FQGNSA. The CDR3 loop spans 14 amino acids. CDR3: CASSSGTGNYGYTF. The CDR3 DNA reads TGTGCCAGCAGCTCCGGGACAGGGAACTATGGCTACACCTTC.

V and J are TRBV6-6 and TRBJ1-6; TRBD1 aligns across 9 bases. Germline CDR1 MNHNY, CDR2 SVGAGI (reference sequence). The CDR3 has 23 residues. V lost 6 bases and J lost 5; bases outside the gene matches: 29. This chain's CDR3 is CASSSPFLRDRVRGDMNNSPLHF. CDR3 nucleotides: TGTGCCAGCAGCTCACCTTTCCTCCGGGACAGGGTGAGGGGGGATATGAATAATTCACCCCTCCACTTT.

The rearrangement links TRBV19 to TRBJ1-1; D unclear. This CDR3 is built from 15 residues. Trimming shortened V by 7 bases and J by 5 bases, and 20 bases separated the two germline ends. Germline assignment: CDR1 LNHDA and CDR2 SQIVND (reference sequence). CDR3 residues: CASTPRWTAGTEAFF. The DNA for the CDR3 is TGTGCCAGTACCCCACGGTGGACCGCGGGAACTGAAGCTTTCTTT.

The chain couples TRBV6-2 or TRBV6-3 to TRBJ2-7; TRBD1 matches 9 bases. This CDR3 has 16 amino acids. Germline V CDR1 and CDR2: MNHEY, SVGEGT. The V segment lost 0 bases and the J segment 5 bases; nucleotides outside the gene matches: 8. CDR3 sequence: CASSYSKDRGFHEQYF. CDR3 DNA: TGTGCCAGCAGTTACTCGAAGGACAGGGGATTCCACGAGCAGTACTTC.

This clone was seen only a few times. The chain joins TRBV5-1 to TRBJ1-6, with D possibly being TRBD1 (6 bases). V lost 0 bases to trimming and J lost 9 bases, with 10 bases between them. Germline assignment: CDR1 SGHRS and CDR2 YFSETQ. This CDR3 spans 14 amino acids. The DNA for the CDR3 is TGCGCCAGCAGCTTGGAACAGGGTCGTTCACCCCTCCACTTT. Translated: CASSLEQGRSPLHF.

This clone was seen once. The DNA for the CDR3 is TGCGCCAGCAGCCTAGCCCTCGGGACAGATGGCTACACCTTC. Encoded protein: CASSLALGTDGYTF. The rearrangement uses TRBV4-1 and TRBJ1-2; 7 bases map to TRBD1. CDR1 and CDR2 (germline): MGHRA, YSYEKL. The CDR3 contains 14 residues. Unmatched junction bases numbered 8, after V lost 4 bases and J lost 6 bases.

V usage is TRBV3-1 (or the pseudogene TRBV3-2) and J usage is TRBJ2-7; 8 bases map to TRBD2. The trim removed 0 bases at V and 1 base at J, leaving 8 bases unmatched. The CDR3 has 17 amino acids. The germline V gene encodes CDR1 LGHDT and CDR2 YNNKEL (reference sequence). CDR3 in amino acids: CASSQDSGVIGSYEQYF. The CDR3 nucleotides read TGTGCCAGCAGCCAAGATAGCGGGGTCATAGGTTCCTACGAGCAGTACTTC.

This clone appeared a few times. The V call is TRBV2, the J call TRBJ2-7, with D perhaps TRBD2 (5 bases). CDR3 length: 12 amino acids. V dropped 6 bases and J dropped 7 bases, with 13 bases sitting between them. Germline V gene sequence: CDR1 SNHLY, CDR2 FYNNEI. The CDR3 protein is CASRADLREQYF. CDR3 sequence (DNA): TGTGCCAGCAGGGCGGACTTGCGGGAGCAGTACTTC.

The rearrangement joins TRBV5-6 to TRBJ1-5; tentatively, D is TRBD1 (6 bases). The germline V gene encodes CDR1 SGHDT and CDR2 YYEEEE. V was shortened by 2 bases and J by 5 bases, with 14 bases between the two germline ends. The CDR3 covers 15 residues. CDR3 loop: CASSFGVGAHQPQHF. The CDR3 DNA reads TGTGCCAGCAGCTTTGGGGTGGGGGCCCATCAGCCCCAGCATTTT.

The V gene is TRBV24-1, the J gene TRBJ1-5, with unresolved D. The CDR3 extends over 13 amino acids. V was trimmed by 7 bases and J by 0 bases, leaving 6 bases between them. Germline CDR1 reads KGHDR; CDR2 reads SFDVKD. As DNA, the CDR3 is TGTGCCACCAGAGGAGATAGCAATCAGCCCCAGCATTTT. Translating gives CATRGDSNQPQHF.

This chain connects TRBV29-1 to TRBJ2-1; D might be TRBD2 (5 bases). CDR3 length: 15 residues. Germline CDR1 reads SQVTM; CDR2 reads ANQGSEA. Trimming cost V 7 bases and J 8 bases, with 24 bases left between them. CDR3 nucleotides: TGCAGCGGGCGCGCCTCGACTACCAATTCTCATGAGCAGTTCTTC. Protein product: CSGRASTTNSHEQFF.

This rearrangement joins TRBV9 to TRBJ2-1; D perhaps matches TRBD2 (5 bases). CDR1 and CDR2 (germline): SGDLS, YYNGEE. The CDR3 totals 15 residues. The V gene lost 3 bases and the J gene lost 3 bases, with 13 bases spanning the gap. The CDR3 loop is CASSAPSRDYNEQFF. CDR3 nucleotides: TGTGCCAGCAGCGCACCCAGCCGGGACTACAATGAGCAGTTCTTC.